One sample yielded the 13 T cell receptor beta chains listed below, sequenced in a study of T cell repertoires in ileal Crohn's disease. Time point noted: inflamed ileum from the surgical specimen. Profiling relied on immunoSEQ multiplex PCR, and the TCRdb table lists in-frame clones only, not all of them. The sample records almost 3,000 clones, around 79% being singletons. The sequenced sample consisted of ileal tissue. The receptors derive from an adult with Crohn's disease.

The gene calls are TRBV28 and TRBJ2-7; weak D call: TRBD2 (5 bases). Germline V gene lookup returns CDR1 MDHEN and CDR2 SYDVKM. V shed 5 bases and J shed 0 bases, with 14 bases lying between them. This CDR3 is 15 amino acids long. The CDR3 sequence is CASSPPRGSSYEQYF. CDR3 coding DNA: TGTGCCAGCAGTCCGCCCCGGGGTTCCTCCTACGAGCAGTACTTC.

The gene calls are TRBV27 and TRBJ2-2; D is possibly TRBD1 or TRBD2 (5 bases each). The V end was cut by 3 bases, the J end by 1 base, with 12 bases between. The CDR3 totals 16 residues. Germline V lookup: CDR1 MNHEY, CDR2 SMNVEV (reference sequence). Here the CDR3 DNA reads TGTGCCAGCAGTTTGGGGCGGGCACTGAACACCGGGGAGCTGTTTTTT. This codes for CASSLGRALNTGELFF.

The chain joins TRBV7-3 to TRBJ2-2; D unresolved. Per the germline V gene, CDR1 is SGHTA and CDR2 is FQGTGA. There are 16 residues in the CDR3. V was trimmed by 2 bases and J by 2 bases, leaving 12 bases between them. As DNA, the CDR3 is TGTGCCAGCAGCTTAGAAGGGCCCTCCAACACCGGGGAGCTGTTTTTT. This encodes CASSLEGPSNTGELFF.

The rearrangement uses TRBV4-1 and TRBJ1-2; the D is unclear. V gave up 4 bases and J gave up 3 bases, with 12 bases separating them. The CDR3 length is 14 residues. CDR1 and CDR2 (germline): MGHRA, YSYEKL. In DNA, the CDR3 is TGCGCCAGCAGCCCTGCAGGTGGGGACTATGGCTACACCTTC. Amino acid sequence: CASSPAGGDYGYTF.

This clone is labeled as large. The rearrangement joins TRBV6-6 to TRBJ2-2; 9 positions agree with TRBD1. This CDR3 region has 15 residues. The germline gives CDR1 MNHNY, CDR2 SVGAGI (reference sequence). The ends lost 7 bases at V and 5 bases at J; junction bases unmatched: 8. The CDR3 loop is CASTPGQGGTGELFF. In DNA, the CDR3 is TGTGCCAGCACCCCGGGACAGGGCGGTACCGGGGAGCTGTTTTTT.

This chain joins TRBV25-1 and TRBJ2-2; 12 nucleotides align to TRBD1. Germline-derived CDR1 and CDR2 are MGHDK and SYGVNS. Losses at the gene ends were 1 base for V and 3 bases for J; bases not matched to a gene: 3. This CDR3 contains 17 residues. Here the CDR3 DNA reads TGTGCCAGCAGTGAATTGGGACAGGGGGCTTACACCGGGGAGCTGTTTTTT. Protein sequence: CASSELGQGAYTGELFF.

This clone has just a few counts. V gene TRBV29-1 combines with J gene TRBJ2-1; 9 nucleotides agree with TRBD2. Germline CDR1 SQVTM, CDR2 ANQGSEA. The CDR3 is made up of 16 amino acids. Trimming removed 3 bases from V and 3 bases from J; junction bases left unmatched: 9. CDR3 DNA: TGCAGCGTTGAGCCTAGCGGGACCCCCCGCTACAATGAGCAGTTCTTC. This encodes CSVEPSGTPRYNEQFF.

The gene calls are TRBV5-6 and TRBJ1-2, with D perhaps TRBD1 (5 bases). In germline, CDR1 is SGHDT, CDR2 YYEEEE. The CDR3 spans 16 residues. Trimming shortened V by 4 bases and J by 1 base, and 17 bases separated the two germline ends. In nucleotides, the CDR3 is TGTGCCAGCAGCCTGGGAGGGACGGACCTTAACTATGGCTACACCTTC. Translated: CASSLGGTDLNYGYTF.

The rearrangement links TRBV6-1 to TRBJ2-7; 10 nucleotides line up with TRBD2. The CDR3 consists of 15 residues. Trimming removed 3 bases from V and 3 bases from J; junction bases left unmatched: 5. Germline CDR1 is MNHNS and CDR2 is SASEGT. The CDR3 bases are TGTGCCAGCAGTGAGAGTAGCGGGAGGATCTACGAGCAGTACTTC. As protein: CASSESSGRIYEQYF.

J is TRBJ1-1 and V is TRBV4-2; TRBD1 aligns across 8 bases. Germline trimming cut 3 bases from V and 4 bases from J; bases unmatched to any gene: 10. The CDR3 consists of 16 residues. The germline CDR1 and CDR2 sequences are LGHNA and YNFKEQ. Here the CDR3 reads CASSHHRGSSTTEAFF. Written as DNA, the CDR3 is TGTGCCAGCAGCCACCACAGGGGGTCGTCGACCACTGAAGCTTTCTTT.

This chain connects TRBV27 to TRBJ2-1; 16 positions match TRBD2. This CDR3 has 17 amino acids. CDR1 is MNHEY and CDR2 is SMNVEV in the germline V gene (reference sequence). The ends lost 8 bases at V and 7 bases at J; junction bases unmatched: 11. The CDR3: CASGAGTSGRAENEQFF. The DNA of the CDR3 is TGTGCCAGCGGCGCCGGGACTAGCGGGAGGGCCGAAAATGAGCAGTTCTTC.

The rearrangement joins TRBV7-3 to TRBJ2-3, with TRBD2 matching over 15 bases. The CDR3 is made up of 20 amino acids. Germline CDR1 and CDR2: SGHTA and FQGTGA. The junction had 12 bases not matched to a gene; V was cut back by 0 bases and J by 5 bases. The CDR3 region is CASSLTSLRAGLAGGDTQYF. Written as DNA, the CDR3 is TGTGCCAGCAGCTTAACTTCTTTGCGGGCGGGACTAGCGGGAGGAGATACGCAGTATTTT.

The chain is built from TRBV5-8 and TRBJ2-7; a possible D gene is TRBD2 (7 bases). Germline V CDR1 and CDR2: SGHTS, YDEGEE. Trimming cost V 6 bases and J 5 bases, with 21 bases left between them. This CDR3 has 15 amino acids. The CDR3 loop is CASTTGGAGTHEQYF. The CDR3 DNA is TGTGCCAGCACCACTGGGGGGGCAGGGACCCACGAGCAGTACTTC.